A single sample gave rise to the 22 T cell receptor beta chains below, sequenced in a study of blood T cell repertoires in COVID-19. The data were produced by immunoSEQ multiplex PCR, yet TCRdb's version contains in-frame clones alone and is incomplete. The sample includes 50,000 to 70,000 clones, 90% of them seen just once. Sequenced sample: peripheral blood. The receptors come from a human donor with active COVID-19. The donor label of this sample is uncertain.

J is TRBJ1-2 and V is TRBV3-1 (or the pseudogene TRBV3-2); 7 bases agree with TRBD1. CDR1 is LGHDT and CDR2 is YNNKEL in the germline V gene (reference sequence). The CDR3 is 14 residues long. Trimming at V came to 3 bases and at J to 4 bases, leaving 5 bases not matched to a gene. The CDR3 region has the DNA TGTGCCAGCAGCCACGGACAGGTTACCTATGGCTACACCTTC. Translated: CASSHGQVTYGYTF.

The CDR3 coding sequence is TGTGCCAGCAGCTTAGGGACAGGGTCGATCAATCAGCCCCAGCATTTT. It encodes CASSLGTGSINQPQHF. V and J are TRBV7-9 and TRBJ1-5, with TRBD1 identical over 8 bases. The trim removed 1 base at V and 3 bases at J, leaving 5 bases unmatched. There are 16 residues in the CDR3. Germline CDR1 SEHNR, CDR2 FQNEAQ (reference sequence).

The gene calls are TRBV7-2 and TRBJ1-2; 7 bases align to TRBD1. V lost 3 bases and J lost 5; bases outside the gene matches: 6. The germline gives CDR1 SGHTA, CDR2 FQGNSA. CDR3 length equals 14 residues. CDR3 DNA: TGTGCCAGCAGCTTCTTTGGGGACAGTTATGGCTACACCTTC. Translating it yields CASSFFGDSYGYTF.

This clone has only one observation. J is TRBJ1-1 and V is TRBV11-2; a possible D gene is TRBD1 (5 bases). The germline CDR1 and CDR2 sequences are SGHAT and FQNNGV. CDR3 size: 12 residues. Trimming stripped 5 bases from V and 7 bases from J, with 11 bases between. The CDR3 nucleotides read TGTGCCAGCAGCCCGGACAACCGTGAAGCTTTCTTT. Translation gives CASSPDNREAFF.

The table lists this clone with a count of one. The V gene is TRBV12-5, the J gene TRBJ1-1; 8 bases fit TRBD1. CDR3 size: 16 residues. V trimming: 2 bases; J trimming: 5 bases; junction bases outside the gene matches: 10. CDR1 LGHNT and CDR2 FRNRAP come from the germline V gene. The CDR3 DNA reads as TGTGCTAGTGGTTTGCCGGCGAACAGGGGGGATACTGAAGCTTTCTTT. Its protein product is CASGLPANRGDTEAFF.

V and J are TRBV10-3 and TRBJ2-1; weak D call: TRBD2 (6 bases). The CDR3 covers 16 residues. Per germline, CDR1 ENHRY and CDR2 SYGVKD. Deletions cut 6 bases from V and 0 bases from J, with 15 bases between. CDR3 loop: CAISPRDGSSYNEQFF. The CDR3 bases are TGTGCCATCAGCCCGAGGGACGGGAGCTCCTACAATGAGCAGTTCTTC.

As for this clone: The junction shows a germline mismatch at one end, possibly a read error. CDR3 residues: CASSLGVVSIEQYF. CDR3 sequence (DNA): TGTGCCAGCAGTTTAGGAGTCGTTTCGATCGAGCAGTACTTC. This chain uses TRBV7-2 with TRBJ2-7; D is undetermined. CDR1 is SGHTA and CDR2 is FQGNSA in the germline V gene. This CDR3 spans 14 amino acids.

The chain uses TRBV5-1 and TRBJ2-2; TRBD1 matches 8 bases. The germline V gene encodes CDR1 SGHRS and CDR2 YFSETQ. The CDR3 runs 15 residues. J gave up 1 base and V 5 bases, and 4 bases lay outside the gene matches. CDR3 in amino acids: CASSSGTGNTGELFF. The CDR3 DNA sequence: TGCGCCAGCAGTTCCGGGACAGGGAACACCGGGGAGCTGTTTTTT.

The V and J genes are TRBV30 and TRBJ2-3, with D perhaps matching TRBD1 (5 bases). The CDR3 length is 15 residues. CDR1 is GTSNPN, CDR2 SVGIG, per germline (reference sequence). V was trimmed by 4 bases and J by 4 bases, leaving 18 bases between them. CDR3 residues: CAWTQTEEVADTQYF. DNA of the CDR3: TGTGCCTGGACCCAGACAGAGGAAGTCGCAGATACGCAGTATTTT.

This chain joins TRBV18 and TRBJ2-1; 16 bases are a match to TRBD2. Germline assignment: CDR1 KGHSH and CDR2 LQKENI. This CDR3 contains 18 residues. The junction had 5 bases not matched to a gene; V was cut back by 0 bases and J by 6 bases. DNA for the CDR3: TGTGCCAGCTCACCACCGGGACTAGCGGGAGGGAGAGGCAATGAGCAGTTCTTC. Translating gives CASSPPGLAGGRGNEQFF.

The rearrangement uses TRBV7-9 and TRBJ2-5; 10 bases fit TRBD2. Trimming at V came to 2 bases and at J to 5 bases, leaving 11 bases not matched to a gene. Germline lookup yields CDR1 SEHNR and CDR2 FQNEAQ (reference sequence). The CDR3 consists of 17 residues. CDR3 DNA: TGTGCCAGCAGCTTAAAAGGGAAAGCGGGGGGGCACGAGACCCAGTACTTC. Protein sequence: CASSLKGKAGGHETQYF.

This chain joins TRBV5-1 and TRBJ2-7; D is ambiguous. Trimming removed 0 bases from V and 2 bases from J, with 9 bases in between. The germline V gene has CDR1 SGHRS and CDR2 YFSETQ. This CDR3 is 14 amino acids long. CDR3 in amino acids: CASSLGTSPYEQYV. In DNA form, the CDR3 reads TGCGCCAGCAGCTTGGGCACTTCCCCCTACGAGCAGTACGTC.

This clone was counted only a few times. This chain connects TRBV27 to TRBJ2-7, with 9 bases matching TRBD1. V shed 6 bases, J shed 7 bases, and the junction held 10 bases outside the gene matches. Germline values: CDR1 MNHEY, CDR2 SMNVEV (reference sequence). This CDR3 has 14 residues. The CDR3 loop is CASSPAQGAGEQYV. In nucleotides, the CDR3 is TGTGCCAGCAGCCCGGCACAGGGGGCTGGAGAGCAGTACGTC.

The V and J genes are TRBV27 and TRBJ2-7, with 15 bases lining up with TRBD2. The CDR3 runs 19 residues. V shed 0 bases and J 4 bases; nucleotides not matched to a gene: 10. CDR1 is MNHEY, CDR2 SMNVEV, per germline (reference sequence). The CDR3 here is CASSLSTWTSGRAPYEQYF. The CDR3 coding sequence is TGTGCCAGCAGTTTATCGACTTGGACTAGCGGGAGGGCACCATACGAGCAGTACTTC.

The chain is built from TRBV11-2 and TRBJ1-1, with D unresolved. Trimming removed 0 bases from V and 12 bases from J, with 14 bases in between. This CDR3 region has 13 residues. Germline V gene data show CDR1 as SGHAT and CDR2 as FQNNGV. The CDR3 here is CASSLDINAKTFF. CDR3 coding DNA: TGTGCCAGCAGCTTAGACATAAACGCTAAAACTTTCTTT.

In DNA form, the CDR3 reads TGTGCCAGCAGAGGGATCGCGGGGGCTCAGCCCCAGCATTTT. This translates into CASRGIAGAQPQHF. J is TRBJ1-5 and V is TRBV2, with a tentative D call TRBD1 (6 bases). The germline gives CDR1 SNHLY, CDR2 FYNNEI. This CDR3 has 14 amino acids. The V end lost 6 bases, the J end lost 6 bases, and 15 bases lay between the germline ends.

The chain combines TRBV5-1 with TRBJ2-1; possibly TRBD2 for D (6 bases). This CDR3 region has 16 residues. The germline gives CDR1 SGHRS, CDR2 YFSETQ. V lost 3 bases and J 7 bases, leaving 20 bases between the germline ends. The CDR3: CASSSSSAGPVNEQFF. CDR3 nucleotide sequence: TGCGCCAGCAGCTCCTCCTCGGCGGGGCCGGTGAATGAGCAGTTCTTC. Using reference TRBV5-1 and TRBJ2-1 for the parts outside the CDR3, the full variable domain is KAGVTQTPRYLIKTRGQQVTLSCSPISGHRSVSWYQQTPGQGLQFLFEYFSETQRNKGNFPGRFSGRQFSNSRSEMNVSTLELGDSALYLCASSSSSAGPVNEQFFGPGTRLTVL.

The chain recombines TRBV2 with TRBJ2-4; unclear D gene. Per germline, CDR1 SNHLY and CDR2 FYNNEI. V was trimmed by 3 bases and J by 6 bases, leaving 6 bases between them. The CDR3 covers 12 residues. Here the CDR3 DNA reads TGTGCCAGCAGTGAGCTCGGAAACATTCAGTACTTC. Translating gives CASSELGNIQYF. Combining the CDR3 with reference TRBV2 and TRBJ2-4 gives the whole variable domain EPEVTQTPSHQVTQMGQEVILRCVPISNHLYFYWYRQILGQKVEFLVSFYNNEISEKSEIFDDQFSVERPDGSNFTLKIRSTKLEDSAMYFCASSELGNIQYFGAGTRLSVL.

The chain uses TRBV2 and TRBJ2-7, with D possibly being TRBD1 (5 bases). CDR3 length: 13 amino acids. V was shortened by 5 bases and J by 2 bases, with 10 bases between the two germline ends. The V gene's germline CDR1 is SNHLY and CDR2 FYNNEI. The DNA for the CDR3 is TGTGCCAGCAGTTCCGACAGTGCCTACGAGCAGTACTTC. As protein: CASSSDSAYEQYF.

V and J are TRBV28 and TRBJ2-7; 7 bases are a match to TRBD2. After removal of 2 bases from V and 0 bases from J, the junction contained 7 bases not matched to a gene. Germline CDR1 and CDR2: MDHEN and SYDVKM. The CDR3 extends over 16 amino acids. In nucleotides, the CDR3 is TGTGCCAGCAGTTTAGGGGGGACTACCGGCTCCTACGAGCAGTACTTC. The encoded protein is CASSLGGTTGSYEQYF.

The gene calls are TRBV18 and TRBJ1-2; D may be TRBD1 (6 bases). This CDR3 is 12 amino acids long. Trimming cost V 6 bases and J 8 bases, with 13 bases left between them. Per germline, CDR1 KGHSH and CDR2 LQKENI. This CDR3 is CASSGQLVGYTF. For the CDR3, the DNA is TGTGCCAGCTCCGGACAGTTAGTAGGCTACACCTTC.

The CDR3 loop is CAISESWMGGGNEQFF. The DNA for the CDR3 is TGTGCCATCAGTGAGTCGTGGATGGGGGGAGGCAATGAGCAGTTCTTC. The rearrangement links TRBV10-3 to TRBJ2-1; D may be TRBD2 (6 bases). This CDR3 contains 16 residues. Germline-derived CDR1 and CDR2 are ENHRY and SYGVKD. V was trimmed by 0 bases and J by 6 bases, leaving 15 bases between them.